This T cell receptor (beta chain) appears in the sequencing data of a study of response to subunit inactivated influenza vaccine (dated by TCRdb to between 2017 and 2018). With respect to the entire study: Deep quantitative T cell receptor repertoire profiling was used in the study to track responses to a trivalent subunit inactivated influenza vaccine.

This clonotype was counted only a few times. There is no known antigen for this receptor. Base qualities are not provided; no much larger clone lies one nucleotide away. Library preparation used RT-PCR. Sequencing used an Illumina HiSeq 2500. TCRdb cleaned the public reads at Q25 with fastp, built clones with MiXCR and kept in-frame beta chains. Under each unique CDR3 protein, matching rows form one entry showing the most common genes and DNA. Across this sample there are about 570,000 distinct CDR3 sequences, with approximately 10% seen only once. The ten biggest clones cover approximately 9.9% of the sample. The junction shows trimming of 8 bases on V and 6 bases on J, plus 11 bases between the germline ends. Taken from cysteine to phenylalanine, the CDR3 has 12 residues. Only the CDR3 DNA stays, 36 bases, in frame from base 1. The germline V gene gives CDR1 as SGHVS and CDR2 as FQNEAQ. Overall results and qualifications from the work: It was suggested by the authors that each seasonal influenza vaccination may recruit only a limited number of new T cells.

These data were also reused for a study on T cells expressing NK-cell markers. From that second study: 5'RACE template switching, by which a universal primer site and unique molecular identifiers were added, was used to make TCR beta cDNA libraries. In sorted CD3+CD56+NKG2C+, CD3+CD56+NKG2C- and CD3+CD56-NKG2C+ T-cell subsets from eight donors, TCR beta-chain repertoires were profiled. Among the eight sequenced donors, seven were HCMV-seropositive and one was HCMV-seronegative. In several experiments an anti-gammadeltaTCR antibody was added to restrict sorting to alphabetaTCR-expressing T cells. In roughly six donors, the dominant CD3+CD56+NKG2C+ clonotypes ranked among the top 10 CD8+ clonotypes, making up roughly 1.0-8% of CD8+ T cells. Those dominant clonotypes were again the most abundant among CD3+CD56-NKG2C+ cells in a few donors, at about 25-60.1%. Whether the expanded NKG2C-expressing T cell clones were specific for HCMV antigens remained unclear. The study sequenced eight donors, all healthy volunteers chosen at random: three men and five women. A commercial ELISA kit detecting HCMV-specific IgG in serum was used to determine HCMV serostatus. Peripheral blood mononuclear cells were isolated from blood by Ficoll density gradient centrifugation. For five to seven donors, bulk peripheral blood T-cell repertoires were also sequenced from unsorted PBMC. Priming for cDNA synthesis came from the TCR beta constant segment, and two successive PCR amplification steps followed. The libraries were sequenced on Illumina HiSeq 2000/2500, MiSeq or NextSeq, producing 2 x 150 bp reads. MIGEC handled demultiplexing of the reads and grouping by UMI, while MiTCR was used to assemble and quantify clonotypes. To exclude erroneous sequences, any TCR cDNA sequence not supported by at least two reads was discarded. The tcR package was used for downstream repertoire analysis, and clonotypes were matched across fractions by CDR3 nucleotide sequence plus V segment. VDJmatch was used to annotate antigen specificity against VDJdb, with one amino acid substitution in CDR3 allowed.

The source is a man between 45 and 60 years old who received an inactivated influenza vaccine. Donor details come from another sample of the same person, matched by shared clones. The specimen comprised PBMCs from blood, sampled on the day of vaccination. The sequence joins TRBV7-8 to TRBJ2-1; no confident D gene assignment can be made. The encoded CDR3 is CASGSPGNEQFF. Here is the DNA: TGTGCCAGCGGAAGTCCAGGCAATGAGCAGTTCTTC.